Included here is one T cell receptor beta chain sequence, with context. This entry comes from a study of control samples from healthy donors and cancer patients. Sequencing was performed with immunoSEQ multiplex PCR; in TCRdb, only in-frame clones are kept and a portion is missing. The sample shows about 97,000 clones, 92% of them seen only once. V lost 1 base to trimming and J lost 5 bases, with 11 bases between them. Germline assignment: CDR1 LNHNV and CDR2 YYDKDF (reference sequence). CDR3 length: 14 amino acids. Input material: blood. This sequence joins TRBV15 and TRBJ2-5; maybe TRBD2 (6 bases). This clonotype originated in a woman aged 18-35 years in good health. CDR3 sequence: CATSRGTAGETQYF. CDR3 nucleotides: TGTGCCACCAGCAGAGGAACCGCGGGGGAGACCCAGTACTTC.